This TCR beta chain was documented in a study of cytomegalovirus exposure and HLA in healthy donors. Findings of the study overall: Subsequent analysis found a tendency for first-cohort TCR clusters to co-occur within the 95 to 150 validation repertoires. TCR sequences were mostly rare, though some public TCRs occurred in many donors. Confirmation was obtained in vitro that a few CMV-associated chains are specific for CMV antigens.

The protocol was immunoSEQ multiplex PCR, while the TCRdb copy is restricted to in-frame clones and leaves out a portion. The data contain 71,000 or so clones, roughly 94% of them seen just once; the ten biggest clones take up 1.2% to 1.5%. Trimming took 1 base from V and 6 from J; bases not matched to a gene: 9. The CDR3 loop spans 17 amino acids. Germline V gene lookup returns CDR1 SGHTA and CDR2 FQGNSA. Of note for this clone: Its antigen remains unknown.

The TCR originated in a man younger than 30 in good health and CMV-seropositive. The sequenced sample was PBMCs. V is TRBV7-2 and J is TRBJ2-1; the match to TRBD1 covers 10 bases. The CDR3 DNA reads as TGTGCCAGCAGCTTAGGGACGTTGCGGGACAGGGGCAATGAGCAGTTCTTC. It specifies CASSLGTLRDRGNEQFF.